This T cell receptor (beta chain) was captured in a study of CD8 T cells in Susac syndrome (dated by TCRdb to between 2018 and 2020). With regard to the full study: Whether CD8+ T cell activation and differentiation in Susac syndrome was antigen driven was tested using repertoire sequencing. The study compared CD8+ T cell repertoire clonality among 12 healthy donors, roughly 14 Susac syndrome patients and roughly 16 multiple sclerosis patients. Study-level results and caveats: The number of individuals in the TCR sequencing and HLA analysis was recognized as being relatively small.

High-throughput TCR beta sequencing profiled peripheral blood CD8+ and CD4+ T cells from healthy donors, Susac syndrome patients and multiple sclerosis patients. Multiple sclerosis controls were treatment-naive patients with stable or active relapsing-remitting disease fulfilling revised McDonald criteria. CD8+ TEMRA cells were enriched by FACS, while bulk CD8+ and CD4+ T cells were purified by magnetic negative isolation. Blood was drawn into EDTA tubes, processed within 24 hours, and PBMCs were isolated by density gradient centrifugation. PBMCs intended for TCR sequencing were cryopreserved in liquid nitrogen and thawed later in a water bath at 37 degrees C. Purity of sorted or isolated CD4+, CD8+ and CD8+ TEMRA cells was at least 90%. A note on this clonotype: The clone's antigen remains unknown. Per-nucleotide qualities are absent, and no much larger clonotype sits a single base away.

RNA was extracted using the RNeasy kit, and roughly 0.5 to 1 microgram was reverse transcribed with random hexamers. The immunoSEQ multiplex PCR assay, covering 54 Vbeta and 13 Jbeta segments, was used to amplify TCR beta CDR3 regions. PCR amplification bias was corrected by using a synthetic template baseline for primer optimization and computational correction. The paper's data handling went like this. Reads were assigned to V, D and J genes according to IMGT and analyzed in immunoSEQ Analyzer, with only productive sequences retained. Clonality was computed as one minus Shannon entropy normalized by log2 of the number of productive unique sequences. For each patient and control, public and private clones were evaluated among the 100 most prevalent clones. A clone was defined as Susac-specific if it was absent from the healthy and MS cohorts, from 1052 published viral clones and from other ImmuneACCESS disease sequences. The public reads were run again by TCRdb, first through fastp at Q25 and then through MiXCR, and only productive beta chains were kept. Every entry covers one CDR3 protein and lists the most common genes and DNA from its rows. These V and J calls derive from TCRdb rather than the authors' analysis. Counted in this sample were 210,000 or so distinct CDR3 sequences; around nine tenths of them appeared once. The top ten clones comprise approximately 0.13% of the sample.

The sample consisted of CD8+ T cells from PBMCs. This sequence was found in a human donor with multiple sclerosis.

The CDR3 region has the sequence CACSGGAIDEQFF. The nucleotides are TGTGCCTGTAGCGGGGGGGCCATCGATGAGCAGTTCTTC. This chain joins TRBV30 to TRBJ2-1; 11 middle bases align to TRBD2. Inclusive of the bounding cysteine and phenylalanine, the CDR3 is 13 residues long. Only CDR3 DNA is held: 39 bases, read in frame from base 1. V and J are trimmed by 6 bases and 8 bases, and the gene matches miss 6 bases of the junction. The germline V gene encodes CDR1 GTSNPN and CDR2 SVGIG (reference sequence).